This T cell receptor beta chain is drawn from a study of shared clonotypes between healthy human individuals. Sorted-subset replicate PCR reactions were performed with around 200 ng DNA, corresponding to tens of thousands of T cell genomes. The assay was immunoSEQ multiplex PCR, and TCRdb's table has in-frame clones only and misses some. The data hold over 100,000 clones, with about 63% observed a single time. V lost 4 bases, J lost 7 bases, and 10 bases lay in between. The CDR3 is 12 amino acids. The germline gives CDR1 SEHNR, CDR2 FQNEAQ (reference sequence). V gene TRBV7-9 combines with J gene TRBJ2-5; weak D call: TRBD2 (5 bases). The receptor was derived from a woman in her twenties or thirties in good health. The material sequenced was memory CD8+ T cells sorted from blood. Subset indicated: CD45RO+ cells pooled with CCR7-negative TemRA cells. CDR3 nucleotides: TGTGCCAGCAGCTCGGACTTGGGGACCCAGTACTTC. It specifies CASSSDLGTQYF.